This TCR beta chain is from a study of blood T cell repertoires in COVID-19. In the study overall: Specimens from acute and convalescent COVID-19 originated in the United States, Italy and Spain. T cells, B-cell-depleted T cells, or PBMCs supplied cDNA or gDNA.

Germline values: CDR1 MNHEY, CDR2 SVGAGI. V gave up 2 bases and J gave up 7 bases; unmatched junction bases: 6. The CDR3 is 16 residues long. Original processing methods: How many nucleated cells were present was estimated from reference gene primer amplification. Produced via immunoSEQ multiplex PCR; TCRdb's table is partial and in-frame only. The V and J calls and clone size come from that table; D and trimming were worked out from the DNA. Among fewer than 200,000 clones listed, over 80% were seen once. The receptor's source is a man aged 25 to 40 with COVID-19, enrolled during active disease. The material sequenced was peripheral blood. The chain employs TRBV6-5 and TRBJ2-1; TRBD2 agrees at 12 bases. CDR3 protein: CASSYVLAGGTNEQFF. The CDR3 region has the DNA TGTGCCAGCAGTTACGTCCTAGCGGGGGGGACTAATGAGCAGTTCTTC.